One sample yielded the 27 T cell receptor beta chains listed below, sequenced in a study of blood T cell repertoires in COVID-19 (dated by TCRdb to about 2020). The protocol used for the library was the immunoSEQ multiplex PCR assay. Held by TCRdb, this immuneACCESS table contains in-frame sequences only and omits some clones. Under half of the omission traces to an unresolved V gene where checked; the cause of the rest is unknown. The sample table contains roughly 300,000 clones; only one count was recorded for 65% to 90% of them. The top ten hold 13% of the sample. The sequencing sample was made of peripheral blood. The receptors were gathered from a human donor in a cohort sampled during active COVID-19.

The chain couples TRBV30 to TRBJ1-1; D remains ambiguous. Deletions cut 5 bases from V and 1 base from J, with 11 bases between. The CDR3 length is 13 residues. Per the germline V gene, CDR1 is GTSNPN and CDR2 is SVGIG (reference sequence). CDR3 nucleotides: TGTGCCTGGGTATTATATTCGAACACTGAAGCTTTCTTT. Its translation: CAWVLYSNTEAFF.

The chain recombines TRBV6-5 with TRBJ1-6; 8 nucleotides line up with TRBD1. The trim removed 7 bases at V and 1 base at J, leaving 3 bases unmatched. CDR1 MNHEY and CDR2 SVGAGI come from the germline V gene. There are 15 residues in the CDR3. Written as DNA, the CDR3 is TGTGCCAGCAAAGACAGGGGATCCTATAATTCACCCCTCCACTTT. Amino acid sequence: CASKDRGSYNSPLHF.

The chain uses TRBV18 and TRBJ2-1, with TRBD2 matching 7 bases. The CDR3 has 19 residues. Trimming cost V 3 bases and J 0 bases; bases outside gene matches: 14. The germline CDR1 and CDR2 sequences are KGHSH and LQKENI. In DNA form, the CDR3 reads TGTGCCAGCTCACCGCGTTCCCGGGGGACTATTAGCTCCTACAATGAGCAGTTCTTC. This translates into CASSPRSRGTISSYNEQFF.

The chain links TRBV12-1 to TRBJ2-2; TRBD1, the D gene given by the table, was not confirmed from the DNA. TRBV12-1 constitutes a pseudogene. The CDR3 contains 18 residues. CDR3 sequence reads: CASSHSPPATGDTGELFF. For the CDR3, the DNA is TGTGCCAGCAGCCATTCCCCTCCTGCGACAGGGGACACCGGGGAGCTGTTTTTT.

The J gene is TRBJ2-7, the V gene TRBV14, with TRBD1 matching over 8 bases. Per the germline V gene, CDR1 is SGHDN and CDR2 is FVKESK. This CDR3 has 16 amino acids. Trimming at V came to 3 bases and at J to 6 bases, leaving 13 bases not matched to a gene. The CDR3 loop reads CASSHTLNRGRFEQYF. The CDR3 nucleotides are TGTGCCAGCAGCCATACCCTAAACAGGGGGAGGTTCGAGCAGTACTTC.

This clone has just one count. This sequence joins TRBV18 and TRBJ1-1; no definite D call. V lost 5 bases and J 1 base, leaving 8 bases between the germline ends. Germline V gene data show CDR1 as KGHSH and CDR2 as LQKENI. The CDR3 is 13 amino acids. The CDR3 is CASSAGGNTEAFF. CDR3 nucleotides: TGTGCCAGCTCAGCAGGAGGGAACACTGAAGCTTTCTTT.

The chain employs TRBV5-8 and TRBJ1-2, with 8 bases that match TRBD1. V trimming: 3 bases; J trimming: 6 bases; junction bases outside the gene matches: 7. Germline loops: CDR1 SGHTS, CDR2 YDEGEE. The CDR3 extends over 14 amino acids. For the CDR3, the DNA is TGTGCCAGCAGCTCGGGACAGGCTCGCAATGGCTACACCTTC. It encodes CASSSGQARNGYTF.

The chain uses TRBV19 and TRBJ2-2; no firm D call. Germline CDR1 and CDR2: LNHDA and SQIVND (reference sequence). Deletions cut 3 bases from V and 1 base from J, with 6 bases between. The CDR3 has 14 residues. Here the CDR3 DNA reads TGTGCCAGTAGTATGCAGAAGAACACCGGGGAGCTGTTTTTT. Protein sequence: CASSMQKNTGELFF.

The V and J genes are TRBV28 and TRBJ2-5, with a possible D match to TRBD2 (6 bases). Deletions cut 6 bases from V and 8 bases from J, with 16 bases between. This CDR3 is built from 13 residues. CDR1 is MDHEN, CDR2 SYDVKM, per germline. For the CDR3, the DNA is TGTGCCAGCAGCCGTATGCGGGGAAGAACCCAGTACTTC. This gives the protein CASSRMRGRTQYF.

The chain recombines TRBV6-5 with TRBJ1-2; TRBD1 aligns across 8 bases. This CDR3 has 14 residues. V lost 5 bases and J lost 4; bases outside the gene matches: 6. Germline CDR1 and CDR2: MNHEY and SVGAGI. CDR3 amino acids: CASSRTGGVYGYTF. CDR3 sequence (DNA): TGTGCCAGCAGTCGAACAGGGGGGGTCTATGGCTACACCTTC.

This chain links TRBV7-9 with TRBJ2-3; no definite D call. Trimming took 8 bases from V and 0 from J, leaving 6 bases between them. The length of the CDR3 is 12 residues. CDR1 is SEHNR and CDR2 is FQNEAQ in the germline V gene (reference sequence). The CDR3 DNA sequence: TGTGCCAGCGCGCAAAGCACAGATACGCAGTATTTT. Protein sequence: CASAQSTDTQYF.

This clone occurred a few times. The J gene is TRBJ1-2, the V gene TRBV14; the D gene is possibly TRBD1 (6 bases). Per the germline V gene, CDR1 is SGHDN and CDR2 is FVKESK. V lost 4 bases and J 4 bases, leaving 22 bases between the germline ends. The CDR3 extends over 17 amino acids. CDR3 bases: TGTGCCAGCAGCCCCCTGGGCAGTAACAGGGAGGGCTATGGCTACACCTTC. Its translation is CASSPLGSNREGYGYTF.

This chain joins TRBV5-1 and TRBJ2-1, with D perhaps matching TRBD2 (6 bases). V shed 2 bases and J shed 0 bases, with 12 bases lying between them. CDR1 is SGHRS, CDR2 YFSETQ, per germline. CDR3 length: 16 residues. The CDR3 is CASSFGTGSSYNEQFF. For the CDR3, the DNA is TGCGCCAGCAGCTTTGGTACCGGGAGCTCCTACAATGAGCAGTTCTTC.

The chain combines TRBV6-2 or TRBV6-3 with TRBJ2-6; D possibly corresponds to TRBD2 (6 bases). Trimming cost V 4 bases and J 2 bases, with 12 bases left between them. The V gene's germline CDR1 is MNHEY and CDR2 SVGEGT. CDR3 length equals 16 residues. The CDR3 region has the DNA TGTGCCAGCAGTTTGTACGGGAGAGCTGGGGCCAACGTCCTGACTTTC. This gives the protein CASSLYGRAGANVLTF.

V gene TRBV2 combines with J gene TRBJ2-5; D perhaps matches TRBD2 (5 bases). The CDR3 loop spans 11 amino acids. V lost 6 bases to trimming and J lost 4 bases, with 6 bases between them. Germline V gene data show CDR1 as SNHLY and CDR2 as FYNNEI. CDR3 in amino acids: CASRAGETQYF. CDR3 bases: TGTGCCAGCAGGGCGGGAGAGACCCAGTACTTC.

On this clone: Other DNA variants within this sample encode the same CDR3. V gene TRBV18 combines with J gene TRBJ1-5; D unclear. Germline assignment: CDR1 KGHSH and CDR2 LQKENI. V was shortened by 3 bases and J by 6 bases, with 9 bases between the two germline ends. CDR3 size: 13 residues. CDR3 nucleotide sequence: TGTGCCAGCTCACCCGGAGGGTCTCAGCCCCAGCATTTT. This encodes CASSPGGSQPQHF.

The chain links TRBV24-1 to TRBJ2-3; D is undetermined. The V and J ends lost 3 bases and 0 bases respectively, with 15 bases between them. The CDR3 length is 17 residues. Germline V gene lookup returns CDR1 KGHDR and CDR2 SFDVKD. CDR3 loop: CATSDEPTISSTDTQYF. The CDR3 nucleotides read TGTGCCACCAGTGATGAACCTACGATTTCTAGCACAGATACGCAGTATTTT.

The chain recombines TRBV11-2 with TRBJ2-1; the match to TRBD1 covers 7 bases. Germline assignment: CDR1 SGHAT and CDR2 FQNNGV. V lost 5 bases and J lost 5; bases outside the gene matches: 6. CDR3 length equals 14 residues. DNA of the CDR3: TGTGCCAGCAGCCCGACGACAGGGCACAATGAGCAGTTCTTC. Its translation: CASSPTTGHNEQFF. Combining the CDR3 with reference TRBV11-2 and TRBJ2-1 gives the whole variable domain EAGVAQSPRYKIIEKRQSVAFWCNPISGHATLYWYQQILGQGPKLLIQFQNNGVVDDSQLPKDRFSAERLKGVDSTLKIQPAKLEDSAVYLCASSPTTGHNEQFFGPGTRLTVL.

The gene calls are TRBV6-2 or TRBV6-3 and TRBJ2-7; 8 nucleotides agree with TRBD2. V dropped 0 bases and J dropped 3; count of bases not matched to a gene: 7. Germline CDR1 reads MNHEY; CDR2 reads SVGEGT. The CDR3 runs to 16 residues. CDR3 bases: TGTGCCAGCAGTTACTCGCGTCTAGCGGGTCTCTACGAGCAGTACTTC. Amino acid sequence: CASSYSRLAGLYEQYF.

The chain recombines TRBV10-3 with TRBJ1-3, with 7 bases identical to TRBD1. J lost 5 bases, V lost 3 bases, and 1 base had no gene match. This CDR3 is 13 amino acids long. The germline V gene encodes CDR1 ENHRY and CDR2 SYGVKD. CDR3 in DNA: TGTGCCATCAGTGAAGGGGGCCGAAACACCATATATTTT. It translates to CAISEGGRNTIYF.

The rearrangement links TRBV11-2 to TRBJ2-4; 12 bases are a match to TRBD2. Germline V lookup: CDR1 SGHAT, CDR2 FQNNGV. V gave up 4 bases and J gave up 0 bases; unmatched junction bases: 7. CDR3 length: 18 residues. The CDR3 reads CASSYWTSGVLAKNIQYF. The CDR3 coding sequence is TGTGCCAGCAGCTACTGGACTAGCGGGGTTCTAGCCAAAAACATTCAGTACTTC.

V usage is TRBV19 and J usage is TRBJ1-1; D is uncertain. This CDR3 has 13 amino acids. Germline CDR1 reads LNHDA; CDR2 reads SQIVND (reference sequence). Trimming cost V 4 bases and J 4 bases, with 10 bases left between them. Here the CDR3 DNA reads TGTGCCAGTAGTACGGGGTTGAGCACTGAAGCTTTCTTT. Residues: CASSTGLSTEAFF.

The chain combines TRBV5-1 with TRBJ2-1; 7 nucleotides agree with TRBD1. V lost 5 bases to trimming and J lost 4 bases; unmatched junction nucleotides: 9. Germline CDR1 and CDR2: SGHRS and YFSETQ. The CDR3 is 15 amino acids. The CDR3 spells CASRPTQGSYNEQFF. For the CDR3, the DNA is TGCGCCAGCAGACCGACACAGGGGTCATACAATGAGCAGTTCTTC.

The CDR3 coding sequence is TGCGCCAGCAGCTCGTTGGATACGCAGTATTTT. Amino acid sequence: CASSSLDTQYF. The chain uses TRBV5-1 and TRBJ2-3; D ambiguous. The CDR3 has 11 residues. Germline-derived CDR1 and CDR2 are SGHRS and YFSETQ. Trimming removed 3 bases at V and 6 bases at J, with 5 bases between.

V usage is TRBV7-8 and J usage is TRBJ2-1; TRBD2 matches 8 bases. CDR1 is SGHVS, CDR2 FQNEAQ, per germline. The CDR3 is 16 amino acids. After removal of 5 bases from V and 5 bases from J, the junction contained 11 bases not matched to a gene. The CDR3 DNA follows: TGTGCCAGCAGCATTCCGGGACTAGGGAGAAACAATGAGCAGTTCTTC. It translates to CASSIPGLGRNNEQFF.

This clone turned up a few times. Different DNA sequences within this sample yield the same CDR3. The rearrangement joins TRBV5-1 to TRBJ1-2, with 7 nucleotides matching TRBD1. The V and J ends lost 4 bases and 4 bases, in that order; junction bases with no gene match: 4. The CDR3 is 13 residues long. CDR1 and CDR2 (germline): SGHRS, YFSETQ. CDR3 protein: CASSPGTAYGYTF. CDR3 DNA sequence: TGCGCCAGCAGCCCGGGGACAGCCTATGGCTACACCTTC.

V is TRBV15 and J is TRBJ1-2; D possibly corresponds to TRBD1 (5 bases). V lost 4 bases and J 4 bases, leaving 13 bases between the germline ends. CDR1 is LNHNV and CDR2 is YYDKDF in the germline V gene (reference sequence). The CDR3 sequence is 14 residues long. CDR3 region: CATSNPGRGYGYTF. The CDR3 DNA sequence: TGTGCCACCAGCAATCCGGGGAGGGGCTATGGCTACACCTTC.